Presented here are 8 T cell receptor beta chains from one specimen sequenced in a study of CD8+CD57+ T cells in acquired aplastic anemia. TCR beta VDJ and CDR3 profiles were obtained from a genomic DNA template. MiXCR, applied by TCRdb to the reads, yields one record per CDR3 protein. Of roughly 180,000 distinct CDR3 sequences listed, under 55% are singletons. Sequenced input: sorted CD4+, CD8+, or CD8+CD57+ T cells (not recorded which) from PBMCs. All receptors come from a human donor in good health.

This clonotype was detected ten times or more. The chain uses TRBV4-1 and TRBJ2-7; 12 positions match TRBD2. The CDR3 runs 19 residues. The trim removed 0 bases at V and 4 bases at J, leaving 13 bases unmatched. Germline CDR1 is MGHRA and CDR2 is YSYEKL. The CDR3 nucleotides read TGCGCCAGCAGCCAAGATGCTAGCGGGAGGGCCTTTAAGGGATACGAGCAGTACTTC. It codes for CASSQDASGRAFKGYEQYF.

The gene calls are TRBV19 and TRBJ1-2; D gene ambiguous. The CDR3 totals 14 residues. V lost 7 bases to trimming and J lost 2 bases, with 14 bases between them. Germline CDR1 LNHDA, CDR2 SQIVND (reference sequence). In DNA form, the CDR3 reads TGTGCCAGTATTCAGACACCCGCCAACTATGGCTACACCTTC. Residues: CASIQTPANYGYTF.

The table lists this clonotype with many counts. The rearrangement links TRBV6-1 to TRBJ2-7; 8 bases fit TRBD1. Unmatched junction bases numbered 9, after V lost 3 bases and J lost 2 bases. Germline CDR1 reads MNHNS; CDR2 reads SASEGT. The CDR3 has 16 residues. The CDR3 sequence: CASSERTGRSTYEQYF. The CDR3 nucleotides are TGTGCCAGCAGTGAGAGGACAGGGCGCAGCACCTACGAGCAGTACTTC.

This rearrangement joins TRBV29-1 to TRBJ2-7; 7 nucleotides line up with TRBD2. With V trimmed by 7 bases and J by 8 bases, 8 bases remained unmatched. CDR1 is SQVTM and CDR2 is ANQGSEA in the germline V gene. This CDR3 is 11 amino acids long. CDR3 amino acids: CSAQGGVKQYF. Here the CDR3 DNA reads TGCAGCGCTCAGGGAGGGGTAAAGCAGTACTTC.

V and J are TRBV18 and TRBJ1-1; D gene ambiguous. The CDR3 consists of 13 residues. Germline values: CDR1 KGHSH, CDR2 LQKENI. The V end was cut by 2 bases, the J end by 8 bases, with 12 bases between. The CDR3 DNA reads as TGTGCCAGCTCACCATTGGTGACGGGCGAAGCTTTCTTT. Its protein product is CASSPLVTGEAFF.

The chain combines TRBV29-1 with TRBJ1-2; D unresolved. CDR3 length equals 13 residues. Trimming shortened V by 4 bases and J by 5 bases, and 14 bases separated the two germline ends. Germline V CDR1 and CDR2: SQVTM, ANQGSEA. This CDR3 reads CSVANQADYGYTF. CDR3 sequence (DNA): TGCAGCGTTGCTAATCAGGCGGATTATGGCTACACCTTC.

The chain employs TRBV20-1 and TRBJ2-7; D possibly uses TRBD1 or TRBD2 (6 bases each). There are 12 residues in the CDR3. Germline V gene data show CDR1 as DFQATT and CDR2 as SNEGSKA (reference sequence). Trimming stripped 3 bases from V and 4 bases from J, with 10 bases between. CDR3 sequence: CSARGGQYEQYF. The CDR3 region has the DNA TGCAGTGCTAGGGGGGGCCAATACGAGCAGTACTTC.

The rearrangement joins TRBV15 to TRBJ2-1, with D possibly being TRBD1 or TRBD2 (5 bases each). Germline assignment: CDR1 LNHNV and CDR2 YYDKDF (reference sequence). Trimming stripped 9 bases from V and 6 bases from J, with 18 bases between. The CDR3 has 14 amino acids. CDR3 residues: CATKMDVGTNEQFF. The CDR3 bases are TGTGCCACGAAAATGGATGTCGGGACCAATGAGCAGTTCTTC.